A single sample is the source of the 26 T cell receptor beta chains below, sequenced in a study of PD-1 blockade in classical Hodgkin lymphoma. Relapse was seen in all patients after autologous stem cell transplantation, and brentuximab vedotin exposure was variable. Data came from immunoSEQ multiplex PCR; TCRdb stores just in-frame clones and leaves some out. Of 12,000 to 15,000 clones in the sample, about 80% are singletons; the top ten hold approximately 4.1%. The input for sequencing was peripheral blood mononuclear cells (PBMCs), taken at baseline. The receptors derive from a human donor with classical Hodgkin lymphoma.

V and J are TRBV27 and TRBJ2-3, with 11 bases aligning to TRBD2. This CDR3 spans 17 amino acids. Germline CDR1 and CDR2: MNHEY and SMNVEV (reference sequence). Trimming removed 1 base from V and 2 bases from J; junction bases left unmatched: 5. The CDR3 protein is CASSLFGLAGPTDTQYF. The CDR3 nucleotides read TGTGCCAGCAGTTTATTTGGACTAGCGGGCCCCACAGATACGCAGTATTTT.

The V call is TRBV5-5, the J call TRBJ1-1; D ambiguous. V was trimmed by 0 bases and J by 5 bases, leaving 8 bases between them. The CDR3 loop spans 13 amino acids. The germline gives CDR1 SGHKS, CDR2 YYEKEE (reference sequence). The CDR3 here is CASSLARRTEAFF. CDR3 bases: TGTGCCAGCAGCTTGGCCAGGCGAACTGAAGCTTTCTTT.

The chain combines TRBV7-9 with TRBJ2-2; D call uncertain. The CDR3 consists of 15 residues. Germline V gives CDR1 SEHNR, CDR2 FQNEAQ (reference sequence). Trimming shortened V by 4 bases and J by 0 bases, and 9 bases separated the two germline ends. CDR3 nucleotides: TGTGCCAGCAGCTCCGGGTTTGCGAACACCGGGGAGCTGTTTTTT. Protein product: CASSSGFANTGELFF.

The rearrangement joins TRBV5-1 to TRBJ2-7; maybe TRBD2 (6 bases). The CDR3 consists of 16 residues. V lost 2 bases, J lost 7 bases, and 22 bases lay in between. The germline V gene encodes CDR1 SGHRS and CDR2 YFSETQ. This chain's CDR3 is CASSFSLGRTAGEQYF. The CDR3 DNA sequence: TGCGCCAGCAGCTTTTCTTTGGGGAGGACGGCGGGGGAGCAGTACTTC.

The rearrangement uses TRBV6-4 and TRBJ2-3; no firm D call. Per the germline V gene, CDR1 is MRHNA and CDR2 is SNTAGT. The CDR3 totals 10 residues. With 7 bases removed from V and 6 bases from J, the gap between germline ends came to 5 bases. The CDR3 nucleotides read TGTGCCAGCAACGGGGATACGCAGTATTTT. The encoded protein is CASNGDTQYF.

Only a few counts were recorded for this clone. The rearrangement uses TRBV9 and TRBJ2-1; 7 bases agree with TRBD1. This CDR3 comprises 11 residues. From germline, CDR1 is SGDLS and CDR2 YYNGEE. Trimming removed 4 bases from V and 15 bases from J; junction bases left unmatched: 7. In DNA, the CDR3 is TGTGCCAGCAGCTACGGACAGGAAAGGTTCTTC. Amino acids: CASSYGQERFF. The complete variable domain, with remaining parts taken from reference TRBV9 and TRBJ2-1, reads DSGVTQTPKHLITATGQRVTLRCSPRSGDLSVYWYQQSLDQGLQFLIQYYNGEERAKGNILERFSAQQFPDLHSELNLSSLELGDSALYFCASSYGQERFFGPGTRLTVL.

The V and J genes are TRBV28 and TRBJ2-7, with D possibly TRBD2 on 6 matching bases. Germline-derived CDR1 and CDR2 are MDHEN and SYDVKM. The V end lost 4 bases, the J end lost 5 bases, and 21 bases lay between the germline ends. The CDR3 runs to 16 residues. In nucleotides, the CDR3 is TGTGCCAGCAGTTCCCCCGCGGGGAAAAATTTCGACGAGCAGTACTTC. Its translation is CASSSPAGKNFDEQYF.

The chain uses TRBV19 and TRBJ1-5, with 9 positions matching TRBD1. The J segment lost 3 bases and the V segment lost 6 bases, leaving 12 bases of the junction unmatched. The germline V gene encodes CDR1 LNHDA and CDR2 SQIVND (reference sequence). This CDR3 is built from 17 residues. DNA of the CDR3: TGTGCCAGTAGCTTACAGGGGGCTCTGGTACTCAATCAGCCCCAGCATTTT. It is translated as CASSLQGALVLNQPQHF.

The chain has TRBV6-6 and TRBJ2-3; TRBD1 aligns across 7 bases. Germline V lookup: CDR1 MNHNY, CDR2 SVGAGI (reference sequence). The CDR3 length is 15 residues. V lost 2 bases to trimming and J lost 2 bases; unmatched junction nucleotides: 4. The CDR3 here is CASSYTGQSTDTQYF. For the CDR3, the DNA is TGTGCCAGCAGTTACACGGGACAGTCCACAGATACGCAGTATTTT.

The table lists this clone with a count of one. V gene TRBV6-6 combines with J gene TRBJ1-4; no clear D gene. The CDR3 runs 14 residues. Looked up from germline, CDR1 is MNHNY and CDR2 is SVGAGI (reference sequence). V was cut by 2 bases and J by 5 bases, with 9 bases left in between. CDR3 DNA: TGTGCCAGCAGTTACCCGACGGGCAATGAAAAACTGTTTTTT. Translation gives CASSYPTGNEKLFF.

The J gene is TRBJ1-1, the V gene TRBV5-1; D gene ambiguous. The CDR3 runs to 13 residues. Germline values: CDR1 SGHRS, CDR2 YFSETQ. Trimming cost V 3 bases and J 0 bases, with 6 bases left between them. CDR3 DNA sequence: TGCGCCAGCAGCTCAACAGTGAACACTGAAGCTTTCTTT. This gives the protein CASSSTVNTEAFF.

This CDR3 reads CASSLGDEETQYF. Here the CDR3 DNA reads TGTGCCAGCAGCTTAGGGGACGAAGAGACCCAGTACTTC. This chain links TRBV11-3 with TRBJ2-5; D is tentatively TRBD1 or TRBD2 (5 bases each). CDR3 length: 13 amino acids. CDR1 and CDR2 from the germline V gene are SGHNT and YENEEA. V was pared by 1 base and J by 3 bases, with 6 bases between.

The V gene is TRBV4-2, the J gene TRBJ2-1, with 10 bases lining up with TRBD2. The CDR3 extends over 19 amino acids. Germline loops: CDR1 LGHNA, CDR2 YNFKEQ. The V gene end was trimmed by 0 bases and the J gene end by 7 bases; junction bases not matched to a gene: 15. The CDR3 here is CASSQEGWSGGTSANEQFF. DNA for the CDR3: TGTGCCAGCAGCCAAGAAGGTTGGTCAGGCGGGACTAGCGCTAATGAGCAGTTCTTC.

The chain couples TRBV28 to TRBJ2-1; 7 nucleotides agree with TRBD2. CDR3 size: 19 residues. Germline V CDR1 and CDR2: MDHEN, SYDVKM. After removal of 3 bases from V and 6 bases from J, the junction contained 20 bases not matched to a gene. CDR3 sequence reads: CASSFDASEVRTRGNEQFF. CDR3 bases: TGTGCCAGCAGTTTTGACGCTTCGGAGGTAAGGACTAGAGGCAATGAGCAGTTCTTC.

This clone is a singleton in its sample. This chain joins TRBV19 and TRBJ1-4, with a tentative D call TRBD1 (6 bases). The V gene lost 6 bases and the J gene lost 8 bases, with 19 bases spanning the gap. The V gene's germline CDR1 is LNHDA and CDR2 SQIVND (reference sequence). This CDR3 contains 15 residues. The CDR3 here is CASSPGWTVGEKLFF. The CDR3 nucleotides read TGTGCCAGTAGCCCTGGGTGGACAGTTGGGGAAAAACTGTTTTTT.

The chain recombines TRBV28 with TRBJ2-6, with D perhaps TRBD1 (5 bases). Germline V gene sequence: CDR1 MDHEN, CDR2 SYDVKM. CDR3 length: 17 amino acids. Trimming pared 9 bases from V and 3 bases from J, leaving 21 bases between. CDR3 sequence: CASKIDSLGRGANVLTF. CDR3 bases: TGTGCCAGTAAGATTGACAGTTTAGGTCGTGGGGCCAACGTCCTGACTTTC.

This clone was detected only once. The chain joins TRBV5-6 to TRBJ2-1, with 8 bases lining up with TRBD2. Trimming cost V 4 bases and J 4 bases; bases outside gene matches: 10. CDR1 and CDR2 from the germline V gene are SGHDT and YYEEEE. The CDR3 runs to 16 residues. This CDR3 is CASSRLAGGRYNEQFF. The CDR3 DNA reads TGTGCCAGCAGCCGGCTGGCGGGAGGCCGTTACAATGAGCAGTTCTTC.

The chain carries TRBV5-1 and TRBJ2-2, with TRBD2 matching 7 bases. V shed 5 bases, J shed 3 bases, and the junction held 7 bases outside the gene matches. Per the germline V gene, CDR1 is SGHRS and CDR2 is YFSETQ. The CDR3 covers 15 residues. CDR3 sequence reads: CASSALAADTGELFF. In DNA form, the CDR3 reads TGCGCCAGCAGTGCTCTAGCGGCGGACACCGGGGAGCTGTTTTTT.

The CDR3 DNA reads TGTGCCAGCAGCGGGGACAGGGGGATCGGTCAGCCCCAGCATTTT. Translation gives CASSGDRGIGQPQHF. V usage is TRBV2 and J usage is TRBJ1-5; 11 nucleotides line up with TRBD1. The germline V gene has CDR1 SNHLY and CDR2 FYNNEI. V lost 6 bases, J lost 6 bases, and 7 bases stayed unmatched. CDR3 size: 15 residues.

The chain is built from TRBV7-9 and TRBJ2-3, with D possibly matching TRBD2 (5 bases). CDR3 length: 15 residues. CDR1 SEHNR and CDR2 FQNEAQ come from the germline V gene (reference sequence). Trimming cost V 1 base and J 4 bases, with 12 bases left between them. CDR3 protein: CASSLGSSPADTQYF. CDR3 in DNA: TGTGCCAGCAGCTTAGGTTCTAGCCCAGCAGATACGCAGTATTTT.

The chain is built from TRBV7-3 and TRBJ2-5; weak D call: TRBD2 (7 bases). Trimming left V 1 base short and J 5 bases short, with 11 bases between. The CDR3 extends over 14 amino acids. Looked up from germline, CDR1 is SGHTA and CDR2 is FQGTGA. The CDR3 region has the DNA TGTGCCAGCAGCTTAAACGGGGGGCTGGAGACCCAGTACTTC. Protein sequence: CASSLNGGLETQYF.

The CDR3 protein is CASSHDSRTILYGYTF. Here the CDR3 DNA reads TGCGCCAGCAGCCACGACAGTCGAACGATTCTCTATGGCTACACCTTC. The V call is TRBV4-3, the J call TRBJ1-2, with D possibly TRBD1 on 5 matching bases. This CDR3 has 16 amino acids. Germline assignment: CDR1 LGHNA and CDR2 YSLEER. The V end was cut by 3 bases, the J end by 4 bases, with 18 bases between.

The rearrangement joins TRBV30 to TRBJ1-5; 7 positions agree with TRBD1. The junction had 5 bases not matched to a gene; V was cut back by 2 bases and J by 7 bases. Germline-derived CDR1 and CDR2 are GTSNPN and SVGIG (reference sequence). The CDR3 is made up of 13 amino acids. For the CDR3, the DNA is TGTGCCTGGAGTAAACAGGGGATGCAGCCCCAGCATTTT. Amino acids: CAWSKQGMQPQHF.

This sequence joins TRBV7-6 and TRBJ2-4, with a possible D match to TRBD1 (5 bases). The CDR3 covers 13 residues. Germline values: CDR1 SGHVS, CDR2 FNYEAQ. V lost 0 bases, J lost 7 bases, and 7 bases lay in between. The chain's CDR3 is CASSLAQGNIQYF. The CDR3, as DNA: TGTGCCAGCAGCTTAGCCCAGGGTAACATTCAGTACTTC.

V usage is TRBV6-1 and J usage is TRBJ1-4, with D possibly TRBD1 on 6 matching bases. Deletions cut 11 bases from V and 5 bases from J, with 15 bases between. The CDR3 is 13 residues long. CDR1 and CDR2 from the germline V gene are MNHNS and SASEGT. The CDR3 protein is CAAHRAPNEKLFF. DNA of the CDR3: TGTGCCGCCCACAGGGCACCCAATGAAAAACTGTTTTTT.

This clone was counted between two and nine times. V and J are TRBV30 and TRBJ1-1, with 8 bases fitting TRBD1. This CDR3 is built from 16 residues. Looked up from germline, CDR1 is GTSNPN and CDR2 is SVGIG (reference sequence). The V segment lost 5 bases and the J segment 1 base; nucleotides outside the gene matches: 12. The CDR3 sequence: CAWYSRQGRKNTEAFF. DNA for the CDR3: TGTGCCTGGTATTCACGACAGGGGAGGAAGAACACTGAAGCTTTCTTT.